This entry describes one T cell receptor beta chain. Its antigen is not known. CDR3 length: 16 residues. Trimming took off 4 bases at V and 1 base at J, with 16 bases between the two ends. CDR1 and CDR2 (germline): SGHDT, YYEEEE. PCR amplification relied on 60 Vbeta primers (plus 13 Jbeta primers). Clones were sequenced by immunoSEQ multiplex PCR, and TCRdb holds only the in-frame ones, with some missing. This table holds roughly 170,000 clones, 80% to 90% found once. This sample was taken from a study of cytomegalovirus exposure and HLA in healthy donors. Findings and caveats of the study: Reports showed the classifier diagnosing cytomegalovirus status with high specificity and sensitivity. Confirmation was obtained in vitro that a few CMV-associated chains are specific for CMV antigens.

J is TRBJ2-3 and V is TRBV5-6, with D perhaps matching TRBD1 (7 bases). The sequenced sample was PBMCs. The sequence was obtained from a girl aged 2 to 10 in good health and CMV-seropositive. CDR3 sequence reads: CASSKETGTGTDTQYF. CDR3 nucleotide sequence: TGTGCCAGCAGCAAAGAGACAGGGACTGGCACAGATACGCAGTATTTT.